Described below is a single T cell receptor beta chain sequence and its context. Antigen unknown. Method: immunoSEQ multiplex PCR; TCRdb's copy keeps in-frame clones and lacks some. Of 8,500 to 14,000 clones listed, more than 75% were seen once; the top ten hold 54%. PRAID combined immunodeficiency and autoinflammation. This sample was included in a study of stem cell transplantation in POMP-related autoinflammatory disease. Study-level background: Impaired MHC class I-dependent CD8+ differentiation was hypothesized from defective thymoproteasomes. Before transplant: CD4+ naive skewing, low CD8+ proportions, reduced cytokine secretion.

General study points: In patients with PRAID, every analyzed T-cell subset tended to show lower diversity and higher clonality. In PRAID patients, the number of distinct TRB V-J gene pairings was restricted.

Germline V gene data show CDR1 as MNHEY and CDR2 as SMNVEV (reference sequence). There are 17 residues in the CDR3. V was trimmed by 5 bases and J by 6 bases, leaving 20 bases between them. V and J are TRBV27 and TRBJ1-6; no reliable D call. The source is a human donor with POMP-related autoinflammation and immune dysregulation (PRAID). The material sequenced was CD8+ T cells from PBMCs, taken before stem cell transplantation. This chain's CDR3 is CASSPESLRAGNSPLHF. In DNA, the CDR3 is TGTGCCAGCAGTCCCGAGTCTCTTAGGGCGGGTAATTCACCCCTCCACTTT.